This TCR beta chain was captured in a study of blood T cell repertoires in COVID-19. Study-wide background: Spain, Italy and the United States supplied samples that represented acute and convalescent COVID-19.

There are 18 residues in the CDR3. With V trimmed by 0 bases and J by 2 bases, 11 bases remained unmatched. In germline, CDR1 is LGHNT, CDR2 FRNRAP. Source study methods: From reference gene primer amplification, estimates of nucleated cell counts were derived. Profiling relied on immunoSEQ multiplex PCR, and the TCRdb table lists in-frame clones only, not all of them. The DNA was the basis for D and trimming; V, J and clone size are from that table. The sample records more than 150,000 clones, 84% being singletons. The source of this sequence is a man younger than 40 with active or convalescent COVID-19. The sample comprised peripheral blood. The chain couples TRBV12-5 to TRBJ1-2; 8 nucleotides match TRBD1. CDR3 coding DNA: TGTGCTAGTGGTTTGGTGACCGGGACAGGAGGCCCCAACTATGGCTACACCTTC. This codes for CASGLVTGTGGPNYGYTF. Full variable domain (missing parts from reference TRBV12-5 and TRBJ1-2): DARVTQTPRHKVTEMGQEVTMRCQPILGHNTVFWYRQTMMQGLELLAYFRNRAPLDDSGMPKDRFSAEMPDATLATLKIQPSEPRDSAVYFCASGLVTGTGGPNYGYTFGSGTRLTVV.